These T cell receptor beta chains were read from a single sample in a study of T cells in Graves' hyperthyroidism and ophthalmopathy. TCRdb reprocessed the multiplex PCR reads via MiXCR and lists one record per CDR3 protein. The sample yields some 320,000 distinct CDR3 sequences, roughly an eighth seen once. Sequenced sample: blood. Every receptor here comes from a woman in her 40s with Graves' ophthalmopathy. Each CDR3 is given with its conserved first and last residue. A D gene is named only where the DNA matches it firmly. Clone size is shown for a subset of rows, as once, few, many or a class of expanded clone.

j_gene	abundance	d_gene	v_gene	len	CDR3nt	CDR3aa
TRBJ2-2	NA	NA	TRBV20-1	15	TGCAGTGCCGCACGGGGCGGGACAAGGGGCGGGGAGCTGTTTTTT	CSAARGGTRGGELFF
TRBJ2-1	many	TRBD2	TRBV28	15	TGTGCCAGCAGTATCGGGACTAGCGGCCTCAATGAGCAGTTCTTC	CASSIGTSGLNEQFF
TRBJ2-2	once	NA	TRBV25-1	13	TGTCCCAGCAGCGTCGGGAACACCGGGGAGCTCTTTTTT	CPSSVGNTGELFF
TRBJ2-5	few	TRBD2	TRBV7-3	14	TGTGCCAGCATTGGACTAGCGGCACAAGAGACCCAGTACTTC	CASIGLAAQETQYF
TRBJ2-5	few	TRBD2	TRBV5-6	16	TGTGCCAGCAGCCAGCCGGGACTAGCGGGAGAGGAGACCCAGTACTTC	CASSQPGLAGEETQYF
TRBJ2-7	many	NA	TRBV20-1	15	TGCAGTGCTAGTTCTACGGGGCCGGGGGCGCGTGAGCAGTACTTC	CSASSTGPGAREQYF
TRBJ1-1	few	NA	TRBV19	15	TGTGCCAGTAGTATACCTTGGGGGCTGAGCACTGAAGCTTTCTTT	CASSIPWGLSTEAFF
TRBJ2-7	few	NA	TRBV20-1	14	TGCAGTGCTCAGACGTACGGGAGTGGGTACGAGCAGTACTTC	CSAQTYGSGYEQYF
TRBJ1-1	few	TRBD1	TRBV19	16	TGTGCCAGTACCACCCGATCCGGGACAGGAAACACTGAAGCTTTCTTT	CASTTRSGTGNTEAFF
TRBJ2-7	many	NA	TRBV6-1	15	TGTGCCAGCAGTCGATACGGGGCTTACTCCTACGAGCAGTACTTC	CASSRYGAYSYEQYF
TRBJ1-1	NA	NA	TRBV20-1	12	TGCAGTGCTAGAGATACGGGGGGGACATCTCTCTTT	CSARDTGGTSLF
TRBJ2-5	many	NA	TRBV27	16	TGTGCCAGCAGTTTGAATCCCGGGCCAAGGGGGGAGACCCAGTACTTC	CASSLNPGPRGETQYF
TRBJ2-3	few	TRBD2	TRBV6-1	17	TGTGCCAGCAGTAGCCCCCAAGCCGGGGGGAGCACAGATACGCAGTATTTT	CASSSPQAGGSTDTQYF
TRBJ2-2	few	NA	TRBV20-1	15	TGCAGTGCTAGAGTCCAGGGGAAGAACACCGGGGAGCTGTTTTTT	CSARVQGKNTGELFF
TRBJ2-2	many	TRBD1	TRBV28	15	TGTGCCAGCAGTACCCCGGGACAGGGGTCCGGGGAGCTGTTTTTT	CASSTPGQGSGELFF
TRBJ2-7	few	TRBD2	TRBV20-1	14	TGCAGTGCTAGAGCGGGAGGGAACGCCTACGAGCAGTACTTC	CSARAGGNAYEQYF
TRBJ2-1	many	TRBD2	TRBV6-1	14	TGTGCCAGCAGCGGACTAGCGGGAACAAATGAGCAGTTCTTC	CASSGLAGTNEQFF
TRBJ1-2	NA	NA	TRBV29-1	14	TGCAGCGTTGACGGCGGCGGAGCTAACTATGGCTACACCTTC	CSVDGGGANYGYTF
TRBJ1-5	few	NA	TRBV2	16	TGTGCCAGCAGAACTGGACGGTTTATTGGAAATCAGCCCCAGCATTTT	CASRTGRFIGNQPQHF
TRBJ1-1	many	TRBD1	TRBV3-1	14	TGTGCCAGCAGCCTGACAGGGACGACCACTGAAGCTTTCTTT	CASSLTGTTTEAFF
TRBJ2-1	NA	NA	TRBV29-1	14	TGCAGCGTTGAATCACAGGGCAAATACAATGAGCAGTTCTTC	CSVESQGKYNEQFF
TRBJ1-6	few	NA	TRBV5-1	13	TGCGCCAGCAGCCCAGGGGCCTCTTCACCCCTCCACTTT	CASSPGASSPLHF
TRBJ1-5	many	NA	TRBV4-2	15	TGTGCCAGCAGCCAGGGCAGTAGGGGCAATCAGCCCCAGCATTTT	CASSQGSRGNQPQHF
TRBJ2-7	NA	TRBD1	TRBV24-1	14	TGTGCCACCAGTGACAGGGACAGCTCCTACGAGCAGTACTTC	CATSDRDSSYEQYF
TRBJ1-2	few	TRBD1	TRBV5-4	16	TGTGCCAGCAGAAGTGGACAGGGGCCAATTTCGGGTGGCTACACCTTC	CASRSGQGPISGGYTF
TRBJ2-2	NA	TRBD1	TRBV5-4	16	TGTGCCAGCAGCAGGACAGGGTCGGGGAACACCGGGGAGCTGTTTTTT	CASSRTGSGNTGELFF
TRBJ2-5	many	TRBD2	TRBV28	16	TGTGCCAGCAGTTCCCTCACCGGGGGGGTTAAAGAGACCCAGTACTTC	CASSSLTGGVKETQYF
TRBJ2-3	NA	NA	TRBV6-1	13	TGTGCCAGCAGTGAAGTAGCTTTGGGTACGCAGTATTTT	CASSEVALGTQYF
TRBJ1-5	NA	NA	TRBV19	13	TGTGCCAGTAGTATACCAGGGCCCCAGCCCCAGCATTTT	CASSIPGPQPQHF
TRBJ2-7	many	NA	TRBV27	16	TGTGCCAGCAGTTTATCAGTAGGGGTACGCTCCTACGAGCAGTACTTC	CASSLSVGVRSYEQYF
TRBJ2-7	few	TRBD2	TRBV3-1	15	TGTGCCAGCAGCTTTAGCGGGAGCGGATCCTACGAGCAGTACTTC	CASSFSGSGSYEQYF
TRBJ2-1	many	NA	TRBV5-5	14	TGTGCCAGCAGCCCAGGGGTCCGTAGAGATGAGCAGTTCTTC	CASSPGVRRDEQFF
TRBJ2-5	many	NA	TRBV20-1	13	TGCAGTGCTAGAGGACTAGACCAAGAGACCCAGTACTTC	CSARGLDQETQYF
TRBJ2-3	many	TRBD2	TRBV12-5	17	TGTGCTAGTGGTTTGTCTATAGCGGGGGGGCCCTCAGATACGCAGTATTTT	CASGLSIAGGPSDTQYF
TRBJ1-1	many	NA	TRBV7-9	15	TGTGCCAGCAGCCCAAAACGGGGGGATTGGACTGAAGCTTTCTTT	CASSPKRGDWTEAFF
TRBJ2-5	many	TRBD1	TRBV6-1	15	TGTGCCAGCAGTGGGACAGGGCCGAAGGAAGAGACCCAGTACTTC	CASSGTGPKEETQYF
TRBJ2-7	NA	TRBD1	TRBV12-3/TRBV12-4	13	TGTGCCAGCAGTGACAGGGGGCGATACGAGCAGTACTTC	CASSDRGRYEQYF
TRBJ2-3	NA	NA	TRBV7-8	15	TGTGCCAGCAGCCTAACCGGGACCTCGGCAGATACGCAGTATTTT	CASSLTGTSADTQYF
TRBJ1-6	few	NA	TRBV2	16	TGTGCCAGCAGTGGGGCCGGGGCAGGGTTTTATTCACCCCTCCACTTT	CASSGAGAGFYSPLHF
TRBJ2-3	many	NA	TRBV29-1	14	TGCAGCGTCAGGGGGGGATCTAGCACAGATACGCAGTATTTT	CSVRGGSSTDTQYF
TRBJ1-2	many	NA	TRBV2	13	TGTGCCAGCAGTGAAAGGGGGGTTGGAGGCTACACCTTC	CASSERGVGGYTF
TRBJ1-6	many	NA	TRBV5-5	14	TGTGCCAGCAGCTTAATTCCCGTGCCTTCACCCCTCCACTTT	CASSLIPVPSPLHF
TRBJ1-6	many	NA	TRBV28	14	TGTGCCAGCATTCAAGGACGTTTGCTCTCACCCCTCCACTTT	CASIQGRLLSPLHF
TRBJ1-4	NA	NA	TRBV19	14	TGTGCCAGTAGTAAGCGCGGGCAAGAAGAAAAACTGTTTTTT	CASSKRGQEEKLFF
TRBJ2-1	many	TRBD2	TRBV2	16	TGTGCCAGCAGTGAATCTTGGCGGGAGCCCCACAATGAGCAGTTCTTC	CASSESWREPHNEQFF
TRBJ2-1	many	TRBD2	TRBV11-2	14	TGTGCCAGCAGCTTACTGCGGGAGGGCAATGAGCAGTTCTTC	CASSLLREGNEQFF
TRBJ1-1	many	NA	TRBV29-1	10	TGCAGCGTCATTACAGTTGAAGCTTTCTTT	CSVITVEAFF
TRBJ2-1	few	NA	TRBV14	14	TGTGCCAGCAGCCAGCTTAGCTCCTACAATGAGCAGTTCTTC	CASSQLSSYNEQFF